The 24 T cell receptor beta chains reported below all come from one sample, sequenced in a study of cytomegalovirus exposure and HLA in healthy donors. The PCR was carried out with 60 Vbeta primers and 13 Jbeta primers. Generated by immunoSEQ multiplex PCR, the TCRdb table keeps only in-frame clones and is missing some. The data contain approximately 150,000 clones, roughly 77% of them seen just once; the ten biggest clones take up around 11%. Input material: PBMCs. The receptors stem from a young man in good health and CMV-seropositive.

This rearrangement joins TRBV5-1 to TRBJ1-2; D remains unclear. The CDR3 has 14 residues. Between the trimmed V and J ends, which lost 4 bases and 4 bases, there was a span of 14 bases. Germline CDR1 and CDR2: SGHRS and YFSETQ. The CDR3 region is CASSPATGIYGYTF. The DNA of the CDR3 is TGCGCCAGCAGCCCCGCGACGGGAATCTATGGCTACACCTTC.

Only a few counts were recorded for this clone. The chain employs TRBV9 and TRBJ2-5, with 8 bases identical to TRBD1. The germline CDR1 and CDR2 sequences are SGDLS and YYNGEE. J was trimmed by 5 bases and V by 3 bases; bases with no gene match: 9. CDR3 length: 15 amino acids. CDR3 DNA sequence: TGTGCCAGCAGCGCCAGTATGACAGGGGTGGAGACCCAGTACTTC. Amino acids: CASSASMTGVETQYF.

The CDR3 nucleotides read TGTGCCAGCAGCTTATCCCAGGGGAATACTGAAGCTTTCTTT. Its translation is CASSLSQGNTEAFF. The chain carries TRBV7-2 and TRBJ1-1, with a weak D call TRBD1 (6 bases). Germline V gene lookup returns CDR1 SGHTA and CDR2 FQGNSA. This CDR3 has 14 residues. The germline V and J ends were trimmed by 2 bases and 5 bases, with 12 bases remaining between them.

This chain uses TRBV5-4 with TRBJ1-2; 7 nucleotides line up with TRBD1. The CDR3 is 13 residues long. Losses at the gene ends were 2 bases for V and 8 bases for J; bases not matched to a gene: 6. Germline values: CDR1 SGHNT, CDR2 YYREEE (reference sequence). CDR3 coding DNA: TGTGCCAGCAGCTTCAACAGGGGTAAGGGCTACACCTTC. It is translated as CASSFNRGKGYTF.

This chain joins TRBV6-6 and TRBJ2-5; possible D gene TRBD1, 7 bases. This CDR3 spans 15 amino acids. Germline CDR1 is MNHNY and CDR2 is SVGAGI (reference sequence). V was clipped by 5 bases and J by 5 bases, with 18 bases between them. The CDR3 nucleotides read TGTGCCAGCAGTACTTGGGGCAGGGGGGCCGAGACCCAGTACTTC. Protein: CASSTWGRGAETQYF.

V gene TRBV11-3 combines with J gene TRBJ1-2; D is possibly TRBD1 (6 bases). V was pared by 8 bases and J by 6 bases, with 10 bases between. Looked up from germline, CDR1 is SGHNT and CDR2 is YENEEA. The CDR3 consists of 11 residues. CDR3 sequence (DNA): TGTGCCAGCGGAAACAGGGATGGCTACACCTTC. It is translated as CASGNRDGYTF.

V gene TRBV5-6 combines with J gene TRBJ2-7; TRBD1 matches at 9 bases. The CDR3 sequence is 14 residues long. CDR1 is SGHDT and CDR2 is YYEEEE in the germline V gene. V was clipped by 4 bases and J by 3 bases; unmatched bases: 5. CDR3 residues: CASSPGDRDYEQYF. In DNA, the CDR3 is TGTGCCAGCAGCCCCGGGGACAGGGACTACGAGCAGTACTTC.

The rearrangement joins TRBV28 to TRBJ2-7; tentative D call: TRBD1 (5 bases). The CDR3 covers 14 residues. From germline, CDR1 is MDHEN and CDR2 SYDVKM. Trimming cost V 6 bases and J 2 bases, with 14 bases left between them. CDR3 amino acids: CASRSPTATYEQYF. Written as DNA, the CDR3 is TGTGCCAGCAGGTCCCCGACAGCTACCTACGAGCAGTACTTC.

This clone was picked up one time. The rearrangement joins TRBV20-1 to TRBJ1-2; the D is unclear. The V and J ends lost 6 bases and 4 bases respectively, with 6 bases between them. This CDR3 has 10 residues. CDR1 DFQATT and CDR2 SNEGSKA come from the germline V gene (reference sequence). The CDR3 DNA reads as TGCAGTGCGTACAGCTATGGCTACACCTTC. Amino acid sequence: CSAYSYGYTF.

V usage is TRBV25-1 and J usage is TRBJ2-1; 7 positions match TRBD1. CDR1 and CDR2 (germline): MGHDK, SYGVNS. J was trimmed by 2 bases and V by 5 bases; bases with no gene match: 9. The CDR3 is 16 amino acids. CDR3 amino acids: CASSYATGPTYNEQFF. CDR3 nucleotides: TGTGCCAGCAGTTACGCGACAGGGCCTACCTACAATGAGCAGTTCTTC.

This clone was picked up one time. V usage is TRBV28 and J usage is TRBJ1-3; no reliable D call. Germline lookup yields CDR1 MDHEN and CDR2 SYDVKM. The CDR3 is 14 residues long. V lost 1 base to trimming and J lost 2 bases, with 6 bases between them. DNA of the CDR3: TGTGCCAGCAGTTTATCGGGGACTGGAAACACCATATATTTT. This sequence encodes CASSLSGTGNTIYF.

The gene calls are TRBV29-1 and TRBJ2-7; the D gene is possibly TRBD2 (5 bases). This CDR3 region has 13 residues. V was shortened by 7 bases and J by 3 bases, with 16 bases between the two germline ends. The germline CDR1 and CDR2 sequences are SQVTM and ANQGSEA. CDR3 DNA: TGCAGCGCCACCCTAGGGAGCATCTACGAGCAGTACTTC. As protein: CSATLGSIYEQYF.

V usage is TRBV28 and J usage is TRBJ2-2; the D gene is possibly TRBD1 (6 bases). The CDR3 covers 16 residues. The germline V gene has CDR1 MDHEN and CDR2 SYDVKM. Trimming stripped 1 base from V and 2 bases from J, with 11 bases between. The CDR3 spells CASSLSPGDNTGELFF. CDR3 coding DNA: TGTGCCAGCAGTTTATCTCCAGGGGATAACACCGGGGAGCTGTTTTTT.

The chain recombines TRBV6-1 with TRBJ2-7, with 9 bases identical to TRBD2. CDR1 and CDR2 (germline): MNHNS, SASEGT. With V trimmed by 5 bases and J by 2 bases, 7 bases remained unmatched. The CDR3 is made up of 15 amino acids. The CDR3, as DNA: TGTGCCAGCAGTTTAGCGACTAGCGGCCCCTACGAGCAGTACTTC. Amino acids: CASSLATSGPYEQYF.

This clone has a handful of counts. The chain uses TRBV6-1 and TRBJ1-6; perhaps TRBD1 as D (6 bases). The CDR3 runs to 14 residues. Germline V CDR1 and CDR2: MNHNS, SASEGT. The V end was cut by 7 bases, the J end by 7 bases, with 14 bases between. In DNA form, the CDR3 reads TGTGCCAGCATAAAGACAGGCGTGAATTCACCCCTCCACTTT. Translation: CASIKTGVNSPLHF.

The gene calls are TRBV9 and TRBJ1-2, with 8 bases lining up with TRBD1. J gave up 3 bases and V 4 bases, and 11 bases lay outside the gene matches. The CDR3 is 16 amino acids. Germline V gives CDR1 SGDLS, CDR2 YYNGEE. CDR3 in amino acids: CASSQDATGDDYGYTF. DNA of the CDR3: TGTGCCAGCAGCCAGGACGCGACAGGGGACGACTATGGCTACACCTTC.

This chain links TRBV20-1 with TRBJ1-1; D gene ambiguous. Trimming took 5 bases from V and 4 from J, leaving 8 bases between them. The CDR3 totals 11 residues. The germline V gene has CDR1 DFQATT and CDR2 SNEGSKA (reference sequence). The CDR3 DNA is TGCAGTGCTGAGGAACCCACTGAAGCTTTCTTT. Translating gives CSAEEPTEAFF.

The rearrangement uses TRBV7-9 and TRBJ2-7, with 7 nucleotides matching TRBD1. The V gene's germline CDR1 is SEHNR and CDR2 FQNEAQ (reference sequence). With 4 bases clipped from V and 0 bases from J, the junction kept 6 bases outside the gene matches. The CDR3 runs to 15 residues. The CDR3 protein is CASSSGTARSYEQYF. CDR3 coding DNA: TGTGCCAGCAGCTCCGGGACAGCGCGCTCCTACGAGCAGTACTTC.

A word on this clone: The conserved phenylalanine or tryptophan normally closing the CDR3 is absent here, so this likely arose from a read error. The rearrangement joins TRBV5-6 to TRBJ2-7; 8 nucleotides align to TRBD1. This CDR3 has 14 residues. Germline values: CDR1 SGHDT, CDR2 YYEEEE. With 4 bases clipped from V and 2 bases from J, the junction kept 5 bases outside the gene matches. Here the CDR3 DNA reads TGTGCCAGCAGCGGGGAGACAGGGGCCTACGAGCAGTACCTC. Translating it yields CASSGETGAYEQYL.

This rearrangement joins TRBV28 to TRBJ1-5; tentatively, D is TRBD1 (6 bases). V lost 6 bases to trimming and J lost 0 bases, with 18 bases between them. CDR3 size: 17 residues. The germline V gene has CDR1 MDHEN and CDR2 SYDVKM. CDR3 protein: CASRTRLQGYSNQPQHF. DNA for the CDR3: TGTGCCAGCAGAACCCGCCTACAGGGCTATAGCAATCAGCCCCAGCATTTT.

This clone was observed a few times. V is TRBV9 and J is TRBJ2-7; TRBD1 agrees at 8 bases. V was pared by 3 bases and J by 0 bases, with 5 bases of the junction left unmatched. Germline CDR1 reads SGDLS; CDR2 reads YYNGEE. The CDR3 totals 15 residues. The CDR3 here is CASSGGQAPSYEQYF. CDR3 bases: TGTGCCAGCAGCGGGGGACAGGCACCCTCCTACGAGCAGTACTTC.

The chain is built from TRBV7-2 and TRBJ2-5; no firm D call. This CDR3 has 14 amino acids. Trimming shortened V by 2 bases and J by 2 bases, and 9 bases separated the two germline ends. The V gene's germline CDR1 is SGHTA and CDR2 FQGNSA. The DNA of the CDR3 is TGTGCCAGCAGCTTAAGCGCCCATCAAGAGACCCAGTACTTC. Protein sequence: CASSLSAHQETQYF. The variable domain in full, completed from reference TRBV7-2 and TRBJ2-5, reads GAGVSQSPSNKVTEKGKDVELRCDPISGHTALYWYRQSLGQGLEFLIYFQGNSAPDKSGLPSDRFSAERTGGSVSTLTIQRTQQEDSAVYLCASSLSAHQETQYFGPGTRLLVL.

The chain recombines TRBV4-2 with TRBJ1-1; D may be TRBD1 (6 bases). With 2 bases removed from V and 3 bases from J, the gap between germline ends came to 28 bases. Germline CDR1 and CDR2: LGHNA and YNFKEQ. The CDR3 contains 20 residues. The CDR3 DNA reads as TGTGCCAGCAGCCAATCTAAATTCGCCGGCGGGGGGCCTGGGGACACTGAAGCTTTCTTT. It yields the protein CASSQSKFAGGGPGDTEAFF.

The V and J genes are TRBV11-2 and TRBJ2-7; TRBD2 agrees at 7 bases. Losses at the gene ends were 10 bases for V and 3 bases for J; bases not matched to a gene: 12. CDR3 size: 14 residues. Germline CDR1 and CDR2: SGHAT and FQNNGV. The CDR3 loop reads CATTRDYLIYEQYF. DNA for the CDR3: TGTGCCACGACCCGGGACTACTTAATCTACGAGCAGTACTTC.